This T cell receptor beta chain was documented in a study of control samples from healthy donors and cancer patients. Here immunoSEQ multiplex PCR was the method, and the copy in TCRdb shows in-frame clones only, minus some. The sample has 150,000 or so clones, about 90% seen once. Trimming removed 3 bases at V and 7 bases at J, with 13 bases between. Germline assignment: CDR1 MDHEN and CDR2 SYDVKM. The CDR3 sequence is 15 residues long. This clonotype originated in a man younger than 30 in good health. The material sequenced was blood. The V call is TRBV28, the J call TRBJ1-6; the D is unclear. The chain's CDR3 is CASSFQDGENSPLHF. CDR3 coding DNA: TGTGCCAGCAGTTTCCAAGACGGGGAAAATTCACCCCTCCACTTT.